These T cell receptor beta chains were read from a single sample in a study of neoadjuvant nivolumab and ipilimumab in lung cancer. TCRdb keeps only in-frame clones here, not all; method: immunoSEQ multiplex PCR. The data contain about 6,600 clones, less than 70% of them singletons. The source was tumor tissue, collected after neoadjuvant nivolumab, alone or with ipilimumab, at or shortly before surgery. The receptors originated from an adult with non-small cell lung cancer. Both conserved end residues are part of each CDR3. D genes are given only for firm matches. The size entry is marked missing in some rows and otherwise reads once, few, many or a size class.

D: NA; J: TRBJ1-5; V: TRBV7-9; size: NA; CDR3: CASTQDNQPQHF; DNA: TGTGCCAGCACCCAAGACAATCAGCCCCAGCATTTT
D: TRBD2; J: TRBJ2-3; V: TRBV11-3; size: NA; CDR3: CASSLLTSQDTQYF; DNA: TGTGCCAGCAGCTTATTGACTAGCCAAGATACGCAGTATTTT
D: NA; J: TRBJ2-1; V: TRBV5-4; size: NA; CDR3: CASSFLGSGDYNEQFF; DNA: TGTGCCAGCAGCTTTCTGGGCAGCGGAGACTACAATGAGCAGTTCTTC
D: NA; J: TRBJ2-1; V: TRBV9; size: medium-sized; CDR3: CASSVADSPGEQFF; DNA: TGTGCCAGCAGCGTAGCTGATAGCCCTGGCGAGCAGTTCTTC
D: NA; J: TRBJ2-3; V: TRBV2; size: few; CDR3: CASNSQVVDTQYF; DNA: TGTGCCAGCAATAGCCAGGTGGTAGATACGCAGTATTTT
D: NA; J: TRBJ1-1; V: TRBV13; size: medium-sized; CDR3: CASSFRRGTEAFF; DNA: TGTGCCAGCAGCTTCAGGAGAGGAACTGAAGCTTTCTTT
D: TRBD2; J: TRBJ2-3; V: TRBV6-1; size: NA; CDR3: CASSDAGVTDTQYF; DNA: TGTGCCAGCAGTGATGCGGGAGTCACAGATACGCAGTATTTT
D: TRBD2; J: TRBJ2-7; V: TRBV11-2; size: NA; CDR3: CASSLLGGRNEQYF; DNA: TGTGCCAGCAGCTTACTGGGCGGGAGGAACGAGCAGTACTTC
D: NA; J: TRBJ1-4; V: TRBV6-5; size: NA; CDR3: CASSGRRGLGKLFF; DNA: TGTGCCAGCAGTGGACGTAGGGGGTTAGGAAAACTGTTTTTT
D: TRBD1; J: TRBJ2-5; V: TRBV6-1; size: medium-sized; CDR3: CASSEVDRGRETQYF; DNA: TGTGCCAGCAGTGAAGTGGACAGGGGGCGCGAGACCCAGTACTTC
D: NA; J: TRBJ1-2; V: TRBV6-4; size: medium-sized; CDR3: CASSDTPQGLPYGYTF; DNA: TGTGCCAGCAGTGACACGCCCCAAGGTTTGCCCTATGGCTACACCTTC
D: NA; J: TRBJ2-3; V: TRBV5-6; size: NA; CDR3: CASSPLGGGGTDTQYF; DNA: TGTGCCAGCAGCCCCCTTGGGGGAGGGGGGACAGATACGCAGTATTTT
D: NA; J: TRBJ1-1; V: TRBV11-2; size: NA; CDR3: CASSSIVHTEAFF; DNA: TGTGCCAGCAGCTCCATTGTACACACTGAAGCTTTCTTT
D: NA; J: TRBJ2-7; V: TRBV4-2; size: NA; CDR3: CASSQAAASYEQYF; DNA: TGTGCCAGCAGCCAAGCGGCAGCCTCCTACGAGCAGTACTTC
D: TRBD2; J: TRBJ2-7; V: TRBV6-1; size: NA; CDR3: CASRPKRGSSYEQYF; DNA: TGTGCCAGCAGGCCCAAGCGGGGGAGCTCCTACGAGCAGTACTTC
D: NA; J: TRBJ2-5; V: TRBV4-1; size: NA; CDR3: CASSQVPGERETQYF; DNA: TGCGCCAGCAGCCAAGTTCCGGGGGAGAGGGAGACCCAGTACTTC
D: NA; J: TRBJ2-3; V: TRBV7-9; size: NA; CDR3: CASSLDGTDTQYF; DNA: TGTGCCAGCAGCTTGGACGGTACAGATACGCAGTATTTT
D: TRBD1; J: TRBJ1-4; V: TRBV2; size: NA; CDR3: CASSFDRGNEKLFF; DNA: TGTGCCAGCAGTTTCGACAGGGGTAATGAAAAACTGTTTTTT
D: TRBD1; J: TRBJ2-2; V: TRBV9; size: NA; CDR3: CASSVEGQGGSGELFF; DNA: TGTGCCAGCAGCGTTGAGGGACAGGGAGGATCCGGGGAGCTGTTTTTT
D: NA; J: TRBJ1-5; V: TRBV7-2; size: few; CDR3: CASGELNQPQHF; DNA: TGTGCCAGCGGGGAGCTCAATCAGCCCCAGCATTTT
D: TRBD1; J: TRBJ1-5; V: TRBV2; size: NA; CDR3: CASGQGTNSNQPQHF; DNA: TGTGCCAGCGGACAGGGGACGAATAGCAATCAGCCCCAGCATTTT
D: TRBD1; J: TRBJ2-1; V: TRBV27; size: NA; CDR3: CASSPQGQHNEQFF; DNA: TGTGCCAGCAGTCCCCAGGGACAGCACAATGAGCAGTTCTTC
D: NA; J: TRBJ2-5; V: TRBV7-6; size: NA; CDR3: CASVREASVGTQYF; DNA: TGTGCCAGCGTACGAGAAGCCTCGGTGGGGACCCAGTACTTC
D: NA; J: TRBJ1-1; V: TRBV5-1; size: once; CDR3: CASSLQGRMNTEAFF; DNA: TGCGCCAGCAGCTTGCAAGGTCGTATGAACACTGAAGCTTTCTTT
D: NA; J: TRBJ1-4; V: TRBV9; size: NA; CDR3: CASSVTVGGASEKLFF; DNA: TGTGCCAGCAGCGTTACCGTCGGTGGGGCTAGCGAAAAACTGTTTTTT
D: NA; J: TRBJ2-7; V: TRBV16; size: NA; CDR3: CASSPLSDTYEQYF; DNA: TGTGCCAGCAGCCCCCTCTCCGACACCTACGAGCAGTACTTC
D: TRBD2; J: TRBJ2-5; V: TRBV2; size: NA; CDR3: CASRPSGMETQYF; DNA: TGTGCCAGCAGACCCAGCGGGATGGAGACCCAGTACTTC
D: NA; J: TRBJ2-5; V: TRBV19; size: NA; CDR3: CASRGGAETQYF; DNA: TGTGCCAGTAGAGGGGGTGCAGAGACCCAGTACTTC
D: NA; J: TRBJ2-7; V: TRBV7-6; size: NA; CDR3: CASSLGQLSYEQYF; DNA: TGTGCCAGCAGCTTAGGACAGTTATCCTACGAGCAGTACTTC
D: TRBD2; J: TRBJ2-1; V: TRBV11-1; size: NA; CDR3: CASSQGLAGEQFF; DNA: TGTGCCAGCAGCCAGGGACTAGCGGGGGAGCAGTTCTTC
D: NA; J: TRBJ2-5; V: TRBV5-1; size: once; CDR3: CASSLAGRGTQYF; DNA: TGCGCCAGCAGCTTGGCCGGCCGTGGGACCCAGTACTTC
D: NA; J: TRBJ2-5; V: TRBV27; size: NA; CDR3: CASSRRLGETQYF; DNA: TGTGCCAGCAGTCGCAGGTTAGGAGAGACCCAGTACTTC
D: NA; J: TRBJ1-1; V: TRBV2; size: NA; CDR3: CASFTGGTEAFF; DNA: TGTGCCAGCTTTACAGGAGGCACTGAAGCTTTCTTT
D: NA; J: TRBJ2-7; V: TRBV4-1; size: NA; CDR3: CASSLTQAQGYEQYF; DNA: TGCGCCAGCAGCCTAACTCAAGCCCAGGGTTACGAGCAGTACTTC